The 26 T cell receptor beta chains below all came from one sample that was sequenced in a study of T cells in Graves' hyperthyroidism and ophthalmopathy. It was RNA transcripts that yielded the amplified TCR beta CDR3 regions. HTBI primers were the set used in a first-round RT-PCR of the TCR CDR3. TCRdb independently ran MiXCR on the multiplex PCR reads; one entry per CDR3 protein. The sample contains about 690,000 distinct CDR3 sequences, roughly 17% of which appear only once. The sequencing sample was made of blood. The receptors here all came from a man aged 50-59 years with Graves' hyperthyroidism.

Many counts were recorded for this clonotype. This chain uses TRBV10-3 with TRBJ1-1; weak D call: TRBD1 (5 bases). V lost 11 bases to trimming and J lost 4 bases, with 17 bases between them. The CDR3 contains 13 residues. CDR1 ENHRY and CDR2 SYGVKD come from the germline V gene. CDR3 in amino acids: CAVQQDRGTEAFF. As DNA, the CDR3 is TGTGCCGTTCAACAGGACCGGGGCACTGAAGCTTTCTTT.

This sequence joins TRBV6-2 or TRBV6-3 and TRBJ1-1; D not resolved. Per the germline V gene, CDR1 is MNHEY and CDR2 is SVGEGT. The V end was cut by 7 bases, the J end by 3 bases, with 6 bases between. This CDR3 spans 11 amino acids. The CDR3 DNA reads TGTGCCAGCATGAGGTACACTGAAGCTTTCTTT. Amino acid sequence: CASMRYTEAFF.

This clonotype was observed at least ten times. The limits of the CDR3 on the DNA are not certain, so only TCRdb's listed CDR3 is given. V usage is TRBV28 and J usage is TRBJ2-7; TRBD1 was called by the table and not checked on the DNA. Germline-derived CDR1 and CDR2 are MDHEN and SYDVKM. The CDR3 region is 15 residues in length, termini included. The CDR3 here is CASSFGAGQGIEQYF.

The J gene is TRBJ2-2, the V gene TRBV20-1, with D maybe TRBD2 (6 bases). Germline V gene sequence: CDR1 DFQATT, CDR2 SNEGSKA (reference sequence). The CDR3 extends over 15 amino acids. Trimming left V 0 bases short and J 5 bases short, with 13 bases between. CDR3 nucleotide sequence: TGCAGTGCTAGAGATCTCGGAGGGATAACCGGGGAGCTGTTTTTT. Translating gives CSARDLGGITGELFF.

This clonotype was seen ten or more times. J is TRBJ2-1 and V is TRBV20-1; TRBD1 might be the D (5 bases). The germline V and J ends were trimmed by 3 bases and 0 bases, with 12 bases remaining between them. Germline assignment: CDR1 DFQATT and CDR2 SNEGSKA (reference sequence). This CDR3 is built from 15 residues. CDR3 sequence: CSARDSRVSYNEQFF. Here the CDR3 DNA reads TGCAGTGCTAGGGATTCCAGGGTCTCCTACAATGAGCAGTTCTTC.

The chain is built from TRBV29-1 and TRBJ1-2; tentatively, D is TRBD1 (6 bases). This CDR3 is 13 amino acids long. Trimming removed 0 bases at V and 8 bases at J, with 13 bases between. The germline V gene encodes CDR1 SQVTM and CDR2 ANQGSEA. The CDR3 coding sequence is TGCAGCGTTGAAGATCTTGAGGGGGGAGGCTACACCTTC. It is translated as CSVEDLEGGGYTF.

This clonotype was detected a few times. The V call is TRBV12-3 or TRBV12-4, the J call TRBJ2-5; no clear D gene. Trimming took off 3 bases at V and 2 bases at J, with 13 bases between the two ends. The length of the CDR3 is 15 residues. The chain's CDR3 is CASSLNPETQETQYF. CDR3 in DNA: TGTGCCAGCAGTTTGAATCCGGAGACTCAAGAGACCCAGTACTTC.

This chain uses TRBV7-3 with TRBJ2-3; possibly TRBD2 for D (5 bases). V gave up 5 bases and J gave up 3 bases, with 15 bases separating them. CDR1 SGHTA and CDR2 FQGTGA come from the germline V gene. CDR3 length equals 15 residues. The CDR3 protein is CASSRTSLETDTQYF. CDR3 in DNA: TGTGCCAGCAGCCGGACTTCCCTAGAAACAGATACGCAGTATTTT.

This clonotype was detected many times. The chain links TRBV2 to TRBJ2-1; tentative D call: TRBD2 (5 bases). The ends were cut back, 7 bases at V and 4 bases at J, with 17 bases in the middle. This CDR3 is built from 15 residues. Germline CDR1 SNHLY, CDR2 FYNNEI. As DNA, the CDR3 is TGTGCCAGCATTGGCGGGCCTAGCCCTTACAATGAGCAGTTCTTC. It is translated as CASIGGPSPYNEQFF.

This clonotype was recorded many times. This rearrangement joins TRBV3-1 to TRBJ2-7, with unresolved D. V lost 4 bases and J lost 3, with 10 bases in between. This CDR3 has 13 amino acids. Per germline, CDR1 LGHDT and CDR2 YNNKEL (reference sequence). The CDR3 DNA reads TGTGCCAGCAGCCCGACGGGCTACTACGAGCAGTACTTC. It encodes CASSPTGYYEQYF.

In regard to this clonotype: The conserved phenylalanine or tryptophan normally closing the CDR3 is absent here, so this likely arose from a read error. This rearrangement joins TRBV3-1 to TRBJ1-1; no clear D gene. The V gene's germline CDR1 is LGHDT and CDR2 YNNKEL (reference sequence). The CDR3 is 15 residues long. The CDR3 loop reads CASSQVSLMNTEAFS. The CDR3 nucleotides read TGCGCCAGCAGCCAAGTTTCACTGATGAACACTGAAGCTTTCTCT.

This clonotype was observed many times. The chain combines TRBV20-1 with TRBJ2-1; a weak D match, TRBD2 (6 bases). CDR3 length equals 14 residues. V lost 7 bases, J lost 0 bases, and 13 bases lay in between. Germline loops: CDR1 DFQATT, CDR2 SNEGSKA (reference sequence). CDR3 in amino acids: CSVVGRRSYNEQFF. CDR3 nucleotide sequence: TGCAGTGTGGTTGGGAGGCGCTCCTACAATGAGCAGTTCTTC.

This clonotype was found many times. The rearrangement joins TRBV28 to TRBJ2-7; D possibly matches TRBD1 or TRBD2 (5 bases each). The V gene's germline CDR1 is MDHEN and CDR2 SYDVKM. The CDR3 spans 14 residues. V was trimmed by 3 bases and J by 7 bases, leaving 16 bases between them. In nucleotides, the CDR3 is TGTGCCAGCAGTTTCGGGACCCTCCCCAGGGAGCAGTACTTC. Amino acids: CASSFGTLPREQYF.

The chain recombines TRBV28 with TRBJ2-7; 8 nucleotides line up with TRBD2. V was clipped by 7 bases and J by 3 bases; unmatched bases: 8. Looked up from germline, CDR1 is MDHEN and CDR2 is SYDVKM. This CDR3 has 14 amino acids. The CDR3 loop reads CASNSAGDFYEQYF. The CDR3 DNA reads TGTGCCAGCAATTCAGCGGGAGATTTCTACGAGCAGTACTTC.

This clonotype occurred many times. The chain carries TRBV7-3 and TRBJ2-2; TRBD2 matches 11 bases. The CDR3 loop spans 16 amino acids. Unmatched junction bases numbered 6, after V lost 5 bases and J lost 4 bases. Per the germline V gene, CDR1 is SGHTA and CDR2 is FQGTGA. CDR3 coding DNA: TGTGCCAGCAGCGATGGGACTAGCGGCATCACCGGGGAGCTGTTTTTT. Protein sequence: CASSDGTSGITGELFF.

This chain joins TRBV5-6 and TRBJ2-2; D is perhaps TRBD1 or TRBD2 (5 bases each). The ends were cut back, 5 bases at V and 13 bases at J, with 21 bases in the middle. This CDR3 has 14 amino acids. Germline V lookup: CDR1 SGHDT, CDR2 YYEEEE. In DNA, the CDR3 is TGTGCCAGCAGTCCCGGGACCAAGCCTGTGCTGCTGTTTTTT. Translation gives CASSPGTKPVLLFF.

The rearrangement links TRBV7-3 to TRBJ1-1, with D maybe TRBD1 (5 bases). The CDR3 runs 14 residues. Germline V gives CDR1 SGHTA, CDR2 FQGTGA. Between the trimmed V and J ends, which lost 5 bases and 5 bases, there was a span of 15 bases. The CDR3 DNA sequence: TGTGCCAGCAGCACGGGACGGCTAGCTACTGAAGCTTTCTTT. Translated: CASSTGRLATEAFF.

This chain joins TRBV20-1 and TRBJ2-6; 11 bases agree with TRBD2. V gave up 2 bases and J gave up 4 bases; unmatched junction bases: 7. There are 17 residues in the CDR3. CDR1 and CDR2 from the germline V gene are DFQATT and SNEGSKA (reference sequence). CDR3 bases: TGCAGTGCTAGAAGGGGTAGCGGGAGGGGGGGGGCCAACGTCCTGACTTTC. It translates to CSARRGSGRGGANVLTF.

This clonotype was recorded once. The chain links TRBV7-3 to TRBJ1-4; D gene uncertain. The CDR3 runs 18 residues. Trimming removed 2 bases from V and 2 bases from J, with 18 bases in between. The germline gives CDR1 SGHTA, CDR2 FQGTGA. In DNA form, the CDR3 reads TGTGCCAGCAGCTTAGCGTTAAGGCTGGTAATGACTAATGAAAAACTGTTTTTT. It specifies CASSLALRLVMTNEKLFF.

Concerning this clonotype: This sequence may be a read error, since a much larger clone differs from it by one base. This chain uses TRBV28 with TRBJ1-5; D perhaps matches TRBD1 (5 bases). Germline-derived CDR1 and CDR2 are MDHEN and SYDVKM. The germline V and J ends were trimmed by 5 bases and 0 bases, with 14 bases remaining between them. The CDR3 loop spans 16 amino acids. The CDR3 DNA reads as TGTGCCAGCAGTCCCGGGACTACAATTAGCAATCAGCCCCAGCATTTT. Protein: CASSPGTTISNQPQHF.

This clonotype appeared a few times. The chain employs TRBV28 and TRBJ1-1; D might be TRBD1 (5 bases). Germline V gene lookup returns CDR1 MDHEN and CDR2 SYDVKM. This CDR3 is built from 16 residues. V was cut by 1 base and J by 0 bases, with 12 bases left in between. The CDR3 coding sequence is TGTGCCAGCAGTTTATATACAGGATCTGTGAACACTGAAGCTTTCTTT. This encodes CASSLYTGSVNTEAFF.

This clonotype has only a few counts. The rearrangement links TRBV19 to TRBJ2-7, with TRBD2 as a possible D gene (6 bases). The CDR3 is 15 amino acids. Per the germline V gene, CDR1 is LNHDA and CDR2 is SQIVND (reference sequence). Trimming took 3 bases from V and 0 from J, leaving 12 bases between them. The CDR3 DNA follows: TGTGCCAGTAGTATTTTCGGGAGCAGCTCCTACGAGCAGTACTTC. Its protein is CASSIFGSSSYEQYF.

This clonotype came up many times. The chain carries TRBV11-3 and TRBJ2-2; no clear D. Trimming pared 5 bases from V and 3 bases from J, leaving 19 bases between. CDR1 and CDR2 from the germline V gene are SGHNT and YENEEA. The length of the CDR3 is 17 residues. This CDR3 is CASSAPASAGDTGELFF. For the CDR3, the DNA is TGTGCCAGCAGCGCCCCTGCATCGGCAGGAGACACCGGGGAGCTGTTTTTT.

This clonotype has only a few counts. The rearrangement uses TRBV6-2 or TRBV6-3 and TRBJ2-3; the D gene is possibly TRBD2 (5 bases). Germline assignment: CDR1 MNHEY and CDR2 SVGEGT. The ends were cut back, 2 bases at V and 1 base at J, with 16 bases in the middle. This CDR3 has 17 amino acids. CDR3 sequence (DNA): TGTGCCAGCAGTTACGGTGTCTCTAGCTATGGCACAGATACGCAGTATTTT. This translates into CASSYGVSSYGTDTQYF.

The sample holds many counts of this clonotype. The rearrangement uses TRBV28 and TRBJ2-5; the D gene is possibly TRBD1 (6 bases). The CDR3 is 13 amino acids. CDR1 is MDHEN, CDR2 SYDVKM, per germline. V was clipped by 4 bases and J by 9 bases, with 15 bases between them. The CDR3 DNA reads TGTGCCAGCAGTTCCTATTTTGGGGGCCCCCAGTACTTC. Amino acid sequence: CASSSYFGGPQYF.

The chain carries TRBV25-1 and TRBJ2-4; D uncertain. The germline V and J ends were trimmed by 2 bases and 15 bases, with 5 bases remaining between them. There are 9 residues in the CDR3. The germline V gene encodes CDR1 MGHDK and CDR2 SYGVNS. CDR3 DNA sequence: TGTGCCAGCAGTGAAGGCGTGTACTTC. Amino acids: CASSEGVYF.